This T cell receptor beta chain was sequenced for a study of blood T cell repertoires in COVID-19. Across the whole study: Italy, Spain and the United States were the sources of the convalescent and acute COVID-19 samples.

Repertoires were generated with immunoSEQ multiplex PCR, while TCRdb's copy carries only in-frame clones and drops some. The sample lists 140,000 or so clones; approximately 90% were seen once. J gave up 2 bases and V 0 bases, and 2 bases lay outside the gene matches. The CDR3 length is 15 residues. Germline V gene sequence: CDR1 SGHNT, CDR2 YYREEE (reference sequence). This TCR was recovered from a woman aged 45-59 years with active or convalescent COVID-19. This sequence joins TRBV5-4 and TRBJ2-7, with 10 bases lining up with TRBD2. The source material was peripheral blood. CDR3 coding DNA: TGTGCCAGCAGCTTGGATCTAGCGGGAGCCTACGAGCAGTACTTC. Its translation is CASSLDLAGAYEQYF.